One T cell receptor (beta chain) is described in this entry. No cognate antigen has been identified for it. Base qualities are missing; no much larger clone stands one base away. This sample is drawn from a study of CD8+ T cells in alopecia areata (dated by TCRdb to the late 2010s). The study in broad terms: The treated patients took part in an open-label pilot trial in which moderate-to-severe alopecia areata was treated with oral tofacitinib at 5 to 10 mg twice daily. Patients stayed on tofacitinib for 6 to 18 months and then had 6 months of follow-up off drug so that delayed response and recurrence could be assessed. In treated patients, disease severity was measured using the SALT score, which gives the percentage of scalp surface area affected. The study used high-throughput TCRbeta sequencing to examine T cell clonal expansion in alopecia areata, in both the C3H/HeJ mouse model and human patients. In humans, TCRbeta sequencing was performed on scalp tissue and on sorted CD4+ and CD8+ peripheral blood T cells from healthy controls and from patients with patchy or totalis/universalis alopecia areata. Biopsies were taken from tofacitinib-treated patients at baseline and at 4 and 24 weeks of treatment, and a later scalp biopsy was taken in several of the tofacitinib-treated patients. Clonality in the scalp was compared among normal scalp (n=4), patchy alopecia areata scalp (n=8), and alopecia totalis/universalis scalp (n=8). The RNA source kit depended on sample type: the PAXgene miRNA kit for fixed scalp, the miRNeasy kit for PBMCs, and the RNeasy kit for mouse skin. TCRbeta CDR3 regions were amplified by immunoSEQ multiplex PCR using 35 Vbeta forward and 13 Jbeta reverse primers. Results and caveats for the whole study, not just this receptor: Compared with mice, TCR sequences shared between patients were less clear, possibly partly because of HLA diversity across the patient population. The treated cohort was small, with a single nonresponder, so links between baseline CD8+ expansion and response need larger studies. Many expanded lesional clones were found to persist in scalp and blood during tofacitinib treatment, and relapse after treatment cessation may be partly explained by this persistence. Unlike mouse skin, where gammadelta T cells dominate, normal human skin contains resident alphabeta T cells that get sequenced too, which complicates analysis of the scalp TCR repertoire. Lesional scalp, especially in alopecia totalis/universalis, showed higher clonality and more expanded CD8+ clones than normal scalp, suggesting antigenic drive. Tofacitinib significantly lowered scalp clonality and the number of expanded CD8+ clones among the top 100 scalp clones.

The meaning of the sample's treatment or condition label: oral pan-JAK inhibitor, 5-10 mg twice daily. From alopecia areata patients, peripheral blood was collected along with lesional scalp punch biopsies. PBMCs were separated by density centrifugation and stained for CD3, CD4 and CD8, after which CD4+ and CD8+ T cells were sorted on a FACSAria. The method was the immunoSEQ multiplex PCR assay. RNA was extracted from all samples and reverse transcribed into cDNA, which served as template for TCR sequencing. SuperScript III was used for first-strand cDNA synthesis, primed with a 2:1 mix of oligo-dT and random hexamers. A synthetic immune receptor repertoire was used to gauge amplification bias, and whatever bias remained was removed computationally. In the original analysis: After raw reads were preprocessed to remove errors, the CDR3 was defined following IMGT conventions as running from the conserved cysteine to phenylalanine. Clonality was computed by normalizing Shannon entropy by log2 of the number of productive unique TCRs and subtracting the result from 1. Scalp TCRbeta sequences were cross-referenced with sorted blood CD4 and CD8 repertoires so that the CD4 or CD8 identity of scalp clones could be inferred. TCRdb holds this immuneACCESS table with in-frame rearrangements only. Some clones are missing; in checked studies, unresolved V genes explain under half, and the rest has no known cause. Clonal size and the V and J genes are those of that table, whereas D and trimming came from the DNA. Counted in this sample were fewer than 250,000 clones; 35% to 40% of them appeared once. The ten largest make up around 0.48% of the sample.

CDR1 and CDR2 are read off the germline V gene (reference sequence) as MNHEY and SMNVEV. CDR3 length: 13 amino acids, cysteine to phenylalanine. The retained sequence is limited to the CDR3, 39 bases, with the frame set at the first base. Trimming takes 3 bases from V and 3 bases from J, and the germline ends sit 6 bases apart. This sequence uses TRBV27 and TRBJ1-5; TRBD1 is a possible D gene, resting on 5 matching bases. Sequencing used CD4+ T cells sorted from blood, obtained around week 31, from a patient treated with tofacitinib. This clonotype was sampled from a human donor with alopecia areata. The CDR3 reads CASSFGTNQPQHF. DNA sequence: TGTGCCAGCAGTTTTGGGACCAATCAGCCCCAGCATTTT.